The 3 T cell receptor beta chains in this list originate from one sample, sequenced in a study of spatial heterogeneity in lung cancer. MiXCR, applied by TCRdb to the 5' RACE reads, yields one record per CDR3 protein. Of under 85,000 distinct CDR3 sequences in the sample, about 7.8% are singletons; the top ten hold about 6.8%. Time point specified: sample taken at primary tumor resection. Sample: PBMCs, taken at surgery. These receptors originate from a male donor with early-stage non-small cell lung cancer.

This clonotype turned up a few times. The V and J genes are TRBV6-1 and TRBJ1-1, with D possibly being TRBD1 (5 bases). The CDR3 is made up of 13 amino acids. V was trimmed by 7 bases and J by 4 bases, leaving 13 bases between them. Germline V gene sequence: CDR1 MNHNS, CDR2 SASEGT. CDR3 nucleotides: TGTGCCAGCATTTCGGACATGACCACTGAAGCTTTCTTT. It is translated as CASISDMTTEAFF.

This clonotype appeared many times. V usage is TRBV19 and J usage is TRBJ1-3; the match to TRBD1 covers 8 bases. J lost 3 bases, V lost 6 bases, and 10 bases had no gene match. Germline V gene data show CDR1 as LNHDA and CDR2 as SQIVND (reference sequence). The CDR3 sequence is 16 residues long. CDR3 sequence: CASSSVQGARGNTIYF. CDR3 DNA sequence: TGTGCCAGTAGCTCCGTCCAGGGGGCGCGTGGAAACACCATATATTTT.

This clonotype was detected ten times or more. Here the CDR3 reads CSAYVSGEGYGYTF. DNA of the CDR3: TGCAGTGCTTATGTGTCAGGGGAGGGTTATGGCTACACCTTC. V gene TRBV20-1 combines with J gene TRBJ1-2; TRBD1 might be the D (6 bases). Looked up from germline, CDR1 is DFQATT and CDR2 is SNEGSKA (reference sequence). V was cut by 5 bases and J by 5 bases, with 18 bases left in between. The CDR3 has 14 amino acids.